The T cell receptor beta chain described here comes from a study of shared clonotypes between healthy human individuals. Terminally differentiated effector memory CD45RA+ cells were excluded by CCR7 positive selection of CD45RO-negative cells. In the authors' workflow: ImmunoSEQ output lacked quality scores and full-length reads, limiting matched filtering. Profiled with immunoSEQ multiplex PCR; TCRdb holds only in-frame clones, not every one. The V and J calls and the clone size are those of that table, but D and trimming were determined from the DNA. The data contain 800,000 or so clones, 96% of them singletons. The sequenced sample consisted of naive CD8+ T cells sorted from blood. This receptor was obtained from a man aged 25-45 years in good health.

The CDR3 nucleotides are TGTGCCAGCAGTTACTCGATGGGCGGAACGGGGACTTTCTTT. It encodes CASSYSMGGTGTFF. The V gene is TRBV6-5, the J gene TRBJ1-1, with D unclear. The germline V and J ends were trimmed by 0 bases and 12 bases, with 17 bases remaining between them. Germline values: CDR1 MNHEY, CDR2 SVGAGI. This CDR3 spans 14 amino acids.